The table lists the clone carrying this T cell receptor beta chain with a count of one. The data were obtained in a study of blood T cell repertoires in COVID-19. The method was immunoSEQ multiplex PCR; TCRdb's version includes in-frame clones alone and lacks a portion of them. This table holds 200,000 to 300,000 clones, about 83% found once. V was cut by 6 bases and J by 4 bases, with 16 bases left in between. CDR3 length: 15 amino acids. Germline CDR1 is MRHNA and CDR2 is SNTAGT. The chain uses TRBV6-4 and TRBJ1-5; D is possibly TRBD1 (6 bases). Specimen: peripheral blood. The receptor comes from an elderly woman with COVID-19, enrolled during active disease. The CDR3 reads CASSPPRGQNQPQHF. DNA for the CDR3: TGTGCCAGCAGCCCTCCTCGAGGACAGAATCAGCCCCAGCATTTT.